This T cell receptor beta chain was captured in a study of blood T cell dynamics during melanoma immunotherapy. Study-wide context: First-line therapy was either pembrolizumab or nivolumab with ipilimumab for metastatic melanoma.

The CDR3 runs 14 residues. Germline V gene lookup returns CDR1 SGHDT and CDR2 YYEEEE. V lost 4 bases to trimming and J lost 4 bases, with 14 bases between them. Repertoires were generated with immunoSEQ multiplex PCR, while TCRdb's copy carries only in-frame clones and drops some. The profile shows around 6,600 clones, around three quarters of them singletons. The time point here: pre-treatment baseline. Sequencing used blood, obtained from a patient treated with checkpoint blockade. This TCR derives from a human donor with melanoma. The chain combines TRBV5-6 with TRBJ1-2; tentatively, D is TRBD1 (6 bases). CDR3 nucleotides: TGTGCCAGCAGCCCCTGGACAGAACCCTATGGCTACACCTTC. Protein product: CASSPWTEPYGYTF.